The T cell receptor beta chain described here comes from a study of control samples from healthy donors and cancer patients. This CDR3 contains 16 residues. Germline V gives CDR1 SGDLS, CDR2 YYNGEE. The trim removed 0 bases at V and 3 bases at J, leaving 6 bases unmatched. This table comes from immunoSEQ multiplex PCR, and its TCRdb copy is limited to in-frame clones, with some not included. Of approximately 160,000 clones in the sample, just under 95% were seen once. The receptor comes from a woman aged 55-69 years in good health. Sample: blood. This rearrangement joins TRBV9 to TRBJ1-2, with TRBD1 matching 9 bases. The DNA of the CDR3 is TGTGCCAGCAGCGTAGATATGACAGGGGGTCACTATGGCTACACCTTC. It is translated as CASSVDMTGGHYGYTF. Using reference TRBV9 and TRBJ1-2 for the parts outside the CDR3, the full variable domain is DSGVTQTPKHLITATGQRVTLRCSPRSGDLSVYWYQQSLDQGLQFLIQYYNGEERAKGNILERFSAQQFPDLHSELNLSSLELGDSALYFCASSVDMTGGHYGYTFGSGTRLTVV.